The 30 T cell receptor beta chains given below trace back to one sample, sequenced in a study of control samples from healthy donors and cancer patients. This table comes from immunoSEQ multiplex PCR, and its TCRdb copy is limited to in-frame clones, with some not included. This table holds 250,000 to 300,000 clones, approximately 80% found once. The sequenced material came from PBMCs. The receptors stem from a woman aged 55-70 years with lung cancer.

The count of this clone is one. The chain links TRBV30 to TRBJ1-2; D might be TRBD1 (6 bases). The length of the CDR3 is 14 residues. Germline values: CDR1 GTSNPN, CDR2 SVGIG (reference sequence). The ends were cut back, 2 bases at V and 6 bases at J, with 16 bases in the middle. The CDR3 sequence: CAWSLTPTGNGYTF. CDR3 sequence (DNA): TGTGCCTGGAGTCTCACCCCAACAGGGAATGGCTACACCTTC.

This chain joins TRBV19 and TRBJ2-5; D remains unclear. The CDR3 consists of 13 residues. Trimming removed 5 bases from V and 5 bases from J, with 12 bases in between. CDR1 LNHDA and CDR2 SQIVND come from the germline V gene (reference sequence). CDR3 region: CASSSRMGETQYF. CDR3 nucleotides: TGTGCCAGTAGTTCCCGGATGGGGGAGACCCAGTACTTC.

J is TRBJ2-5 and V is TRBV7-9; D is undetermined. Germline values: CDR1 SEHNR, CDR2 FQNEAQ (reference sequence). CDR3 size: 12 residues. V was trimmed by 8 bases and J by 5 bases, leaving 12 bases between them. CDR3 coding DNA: TGTGCCAGCGGCCGGACGGGTGAGACCCAGTACTTC. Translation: CASGRTGETQYF.

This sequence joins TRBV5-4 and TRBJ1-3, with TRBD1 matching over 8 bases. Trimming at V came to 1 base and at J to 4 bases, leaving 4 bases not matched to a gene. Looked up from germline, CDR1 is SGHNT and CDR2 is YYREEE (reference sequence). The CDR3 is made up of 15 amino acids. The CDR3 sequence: CASSLTGGGGNTIYF. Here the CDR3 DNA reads TGTGCCAGCAGCTTGACAGGGGGAGGCGGAAACACCATATATTTT. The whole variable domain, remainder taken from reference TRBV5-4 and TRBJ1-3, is ETGVTQSPTHLIKTRGQQVTLRCSSQSGHNTVSWYQQALGQGPQFIFQYYREEENGRGNFPPRFSGLQFPNYSSELNVNALELDDSALYLCASSLTGGGGNTIYFGEGSWLTVV.

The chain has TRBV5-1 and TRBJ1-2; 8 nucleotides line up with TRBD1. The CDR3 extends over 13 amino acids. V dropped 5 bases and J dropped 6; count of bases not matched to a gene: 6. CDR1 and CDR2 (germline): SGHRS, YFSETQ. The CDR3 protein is CASRETGEHGYTF. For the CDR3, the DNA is TGCGCCAGCAGAGAGACAGGGGAGCATGGCTACACCTTC. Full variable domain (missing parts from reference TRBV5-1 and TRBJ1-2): KAGVTQTPRYLIKTRGQQVTLSCSPISGHRSVSWYQQTPGQGLQFLFEYFSETQRNKGNFPGRFSGRQFSNSRSEMNVSTLELGDSALYLCASRETGEHGYTFGSGTRLTVV.

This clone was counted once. CDR3 sequence: CASRWGAETEAFF. In nucleotides, the CDR3 is TGTGCCAGCAGATGGGGGGCTGAAACTGAAGCTTTCTTT. This chain uses TRBV2 with TRBJ1-1; perhaps TRBD1 as D (6 bases). The CDR3 sequence is 13 residues long. CDR1 is SNHLY, CDR2 FYNNEI, per germline. Trimming took off 6 bases at V and 5 bases at J, with 13 bases between the two ends.

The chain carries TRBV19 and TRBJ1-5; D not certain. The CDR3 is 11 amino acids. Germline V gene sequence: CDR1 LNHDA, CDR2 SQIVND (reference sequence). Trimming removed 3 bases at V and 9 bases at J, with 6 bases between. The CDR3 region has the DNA TGTGCCAGTAGTATGGGTCGGCCCCAGCATTTT. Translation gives CASSMGRPQHF.

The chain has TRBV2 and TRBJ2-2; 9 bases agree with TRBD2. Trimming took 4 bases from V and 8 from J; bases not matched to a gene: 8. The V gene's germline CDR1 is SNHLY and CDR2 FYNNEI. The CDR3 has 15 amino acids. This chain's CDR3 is CASSVNSGGIGELFF. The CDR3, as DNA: TGTGCCAGCAGTGTGAATAGCGGGGGTATAGGGGAGCTGTTTTTT.

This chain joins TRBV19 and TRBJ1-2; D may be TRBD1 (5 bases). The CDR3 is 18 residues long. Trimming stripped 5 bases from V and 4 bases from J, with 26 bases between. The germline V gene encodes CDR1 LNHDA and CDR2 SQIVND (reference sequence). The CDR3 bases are TGTGCCAGTAGTCTCCTATCCGGGCTCTCCCCCGGGGGCTATGGCTACACCTTC. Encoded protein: CASSLLSGLSPGGYGYTF.

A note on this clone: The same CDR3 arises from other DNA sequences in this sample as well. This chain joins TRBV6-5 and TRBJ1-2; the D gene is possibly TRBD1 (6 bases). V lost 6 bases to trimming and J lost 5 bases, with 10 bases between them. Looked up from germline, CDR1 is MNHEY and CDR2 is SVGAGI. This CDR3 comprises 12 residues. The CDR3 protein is CASRDRPYGYTF. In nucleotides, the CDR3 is TGTGCCAGCAGGGACAGACCTTATGGCTACACCTTC.

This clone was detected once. CDR3 protein: CSVTLAGGASEQYF. DNA of the CDR3: TGCAGCGTTACCCTAGCGGGAGGTGCGAGCGAGCAGTACTTC. The chain recombines TRBV29-1 with TRBJ2-7, with TRBD2 matching over 11 bases. Germline V lookup: CDR1 SQVTM, CDR2 ANQGSEA. CDR3 length: 14 amino acids. Germline trimming cut 5 bases from V and 6 bases from J; bases unmatched to any gene: 9.

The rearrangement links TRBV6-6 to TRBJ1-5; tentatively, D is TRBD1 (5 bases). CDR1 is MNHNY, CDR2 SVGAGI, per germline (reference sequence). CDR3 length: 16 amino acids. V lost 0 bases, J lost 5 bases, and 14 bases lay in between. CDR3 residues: CASSYSTGVPDQPQHF. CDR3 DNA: TGTGCCAGCAGTTACTCGACGGGGGTACCAGATCAGCCCCAGCATTTT.

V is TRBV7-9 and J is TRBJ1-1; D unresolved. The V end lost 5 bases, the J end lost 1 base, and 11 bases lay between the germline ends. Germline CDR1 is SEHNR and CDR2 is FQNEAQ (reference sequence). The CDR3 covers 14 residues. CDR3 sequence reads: CASSPPPGNTEAFF. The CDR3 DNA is TGTGCCAGCAGCCCCCCCCCAGGGAACACTGAAGCTTTCTTT.

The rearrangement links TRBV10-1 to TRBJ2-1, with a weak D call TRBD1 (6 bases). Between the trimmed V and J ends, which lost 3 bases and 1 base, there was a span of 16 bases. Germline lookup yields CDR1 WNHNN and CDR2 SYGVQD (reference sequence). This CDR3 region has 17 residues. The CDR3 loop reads CASSEDDRLRSYNEQFF. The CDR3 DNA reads TGCGCCAGCAGTGAAGACGACAGGCTAAGGTCCTACAATGAGCAGTTCTTC.

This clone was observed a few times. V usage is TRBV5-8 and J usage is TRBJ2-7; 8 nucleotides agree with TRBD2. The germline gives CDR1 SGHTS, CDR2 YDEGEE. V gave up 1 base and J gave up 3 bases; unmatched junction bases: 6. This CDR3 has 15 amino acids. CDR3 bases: TGTGCCAGCAGCTTGCTAGCGGGCTCCGTCTACGAGCAGTACTTC. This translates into CASSLLAGSVYEQYF.

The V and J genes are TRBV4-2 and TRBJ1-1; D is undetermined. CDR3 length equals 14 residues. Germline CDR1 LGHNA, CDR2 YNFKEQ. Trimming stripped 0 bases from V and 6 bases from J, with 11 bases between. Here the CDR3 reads CASSQDRSRAEAFF. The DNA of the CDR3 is TGTGCCAGCAGCCAAGACAGAAGTAGGGCTGAAGCTTTCTTT.

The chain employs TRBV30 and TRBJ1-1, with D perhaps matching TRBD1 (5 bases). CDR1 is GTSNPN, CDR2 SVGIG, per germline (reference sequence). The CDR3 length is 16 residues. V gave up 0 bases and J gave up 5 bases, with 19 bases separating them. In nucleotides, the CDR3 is TGTGCCTGGAGTGTCATAATGGCAGGCGGGGGGACTGAAGCTTTCTTT. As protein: CAWSVIMAGGGTEAFF. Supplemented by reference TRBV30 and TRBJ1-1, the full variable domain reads SQTIHQWPATLVQPVGSPLSLECTVEGTSNPNLYWYRQAAGRGLQLLFYSVGIGQISSEVPQNLSASRPQDRQFILSSKKLLLSDSGFYLCAWSVIMAGGGTEAFFGQGTRLTVV.

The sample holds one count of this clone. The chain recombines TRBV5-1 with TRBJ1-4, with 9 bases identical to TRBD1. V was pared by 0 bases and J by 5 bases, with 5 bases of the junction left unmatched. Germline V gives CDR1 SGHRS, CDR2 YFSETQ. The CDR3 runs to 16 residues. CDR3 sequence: CASSLGYRGRNEKLFF. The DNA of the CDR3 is TGCGCCAGCAGCTTGGGGTACAGGGGGCGGAATGAAAAACTGTTTTTT. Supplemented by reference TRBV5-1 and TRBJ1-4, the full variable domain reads KAGVTQTPRYLIKTRGQQVTLSCSPISGHRSVSWYQQTPGQGLQFLFEYFSETQRNKGNFPGRFSGRQFSNSRSEMNVSTLELGDSALYLCASSLGYRGRNEKLFFGSGTQLSVL.

CDR3: CSVGPGTNTEAFF. As DNA, the CDR3 is TGCAGCGTTGGTCCGGGGACGAACACTGAAGCTTTCTTT. The gene calls are TRBV29-1 and TRBJ1-1; perhaps TRBD1 as D (5 bases). The CDR3 loop spans 13 amino acids. V lost 4 bases and J 1 base, leaving 10 bases between the germline ends. CDR1 SQVTM and CDR2 ANQGSEA come from the germline V gene.

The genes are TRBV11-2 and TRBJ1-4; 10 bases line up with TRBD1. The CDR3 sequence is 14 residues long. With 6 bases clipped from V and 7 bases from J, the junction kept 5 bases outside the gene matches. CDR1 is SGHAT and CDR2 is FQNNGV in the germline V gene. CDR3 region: CASRETGGLEKLFF. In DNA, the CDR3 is TGTGCCAGCAGGGAGACAGGGGGCCTTGAAAAACTGTTTTTT.

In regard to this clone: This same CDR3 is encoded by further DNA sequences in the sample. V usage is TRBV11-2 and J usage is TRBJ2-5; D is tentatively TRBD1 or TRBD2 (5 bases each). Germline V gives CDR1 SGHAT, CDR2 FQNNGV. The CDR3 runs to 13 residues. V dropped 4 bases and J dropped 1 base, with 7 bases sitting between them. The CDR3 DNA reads TGTGCCAGCAGCTCCGGGACCCAAGAGACCCAGTACTTC. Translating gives CASSSGTQETQYF.

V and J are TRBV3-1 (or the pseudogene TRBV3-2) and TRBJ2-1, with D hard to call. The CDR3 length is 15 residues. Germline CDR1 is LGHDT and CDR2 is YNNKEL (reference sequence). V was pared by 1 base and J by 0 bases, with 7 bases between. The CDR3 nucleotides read TGTGCCAGCAGCCAAGCTTTGAGCTCCTACAATGAGCAGTTCTTC. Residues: CASSQALSSYNEQFF.

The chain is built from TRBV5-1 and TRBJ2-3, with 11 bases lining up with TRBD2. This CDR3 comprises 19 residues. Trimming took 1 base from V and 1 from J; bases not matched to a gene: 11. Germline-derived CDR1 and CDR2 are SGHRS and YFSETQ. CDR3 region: CASSLRLAGGPPGTDTQYF. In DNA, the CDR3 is TGCGCCAGCAGCTTGAGGTTAGCGGGAGGGCCTCCTGGCACAGATACGCAGTATTTT.

The CDR3 DNA reads TGTGCCAGCAGCTCCAGAGGGACTGAAGCTTTCTTT. Its protein product is CASSSRGTEAFF. This chain connects TRBV3-1 (or the pseudogene TRBV3-2) to TRBJ1-1, with D uncertain. Trimming shortened V by 5 bases and J by 5 bases, and 9 bases separated the two germline ends. This CDR3 contains 12 residues. Germline V lookup: CDR1 LGHDT, CDR2 YNNKEL (reference sequence).

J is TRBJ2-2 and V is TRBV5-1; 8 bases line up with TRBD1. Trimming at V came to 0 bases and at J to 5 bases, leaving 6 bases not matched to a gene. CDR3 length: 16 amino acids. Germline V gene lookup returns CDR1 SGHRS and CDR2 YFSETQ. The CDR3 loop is CASSLGQGIGTGELFF. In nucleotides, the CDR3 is TGCGCCAGCAGCTTGGGACAGGGGATCGGAACCGGGGAGCTGTTTTTT.

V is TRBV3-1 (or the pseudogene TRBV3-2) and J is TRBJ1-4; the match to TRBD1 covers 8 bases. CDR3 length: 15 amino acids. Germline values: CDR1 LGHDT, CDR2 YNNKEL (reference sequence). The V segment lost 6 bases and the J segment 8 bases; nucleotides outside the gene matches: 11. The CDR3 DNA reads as TGTGCCAGCAGGGGTTTTGACAGGGGTCGGGAAAAACTGTTTTTT. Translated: CASRGFDRGREKLFF.

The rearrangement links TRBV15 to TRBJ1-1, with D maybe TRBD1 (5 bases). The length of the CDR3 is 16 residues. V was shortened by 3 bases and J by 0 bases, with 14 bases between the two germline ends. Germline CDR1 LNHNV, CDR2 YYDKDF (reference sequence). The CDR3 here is CATSSGAGRVNTEAFF. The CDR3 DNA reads TGTGCCACCAGCAGTGGGGCGGGCAGGGTGAACACTGAAGCTTTCTTT.

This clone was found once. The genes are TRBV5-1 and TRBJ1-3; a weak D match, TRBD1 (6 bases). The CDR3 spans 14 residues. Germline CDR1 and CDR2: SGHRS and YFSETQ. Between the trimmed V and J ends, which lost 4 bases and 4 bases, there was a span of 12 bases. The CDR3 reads CASSEGERGNTIYF. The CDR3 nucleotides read TGCGCCAGCAGCGAGGGGGAGCGAGGAAACACCATATATTTT.

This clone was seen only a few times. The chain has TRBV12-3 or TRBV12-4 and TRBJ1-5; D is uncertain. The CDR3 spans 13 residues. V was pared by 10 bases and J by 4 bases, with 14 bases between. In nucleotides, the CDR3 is TGTGCCATCACCGAACAGAGAAATCAGCCCCAGCATTTT. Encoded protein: CAITEQRNQPQHF.

The DNA for the CDR3 is TGCGCCAGCAGTGTCTCCGGAACCACTGAAGCTTTCTTT. Its translation: CASSVSGTTEAFF. The chain joins TRBV10-1 to TRBJ1-1; D remains ambiguous. V was pared by 4 bases and J by 4 bases, with 10 bases between. This CDR3 spans 13 amino acids. Germline V gives CDR1 WNHNN, CDR2 SYGVQD (reference sequence).